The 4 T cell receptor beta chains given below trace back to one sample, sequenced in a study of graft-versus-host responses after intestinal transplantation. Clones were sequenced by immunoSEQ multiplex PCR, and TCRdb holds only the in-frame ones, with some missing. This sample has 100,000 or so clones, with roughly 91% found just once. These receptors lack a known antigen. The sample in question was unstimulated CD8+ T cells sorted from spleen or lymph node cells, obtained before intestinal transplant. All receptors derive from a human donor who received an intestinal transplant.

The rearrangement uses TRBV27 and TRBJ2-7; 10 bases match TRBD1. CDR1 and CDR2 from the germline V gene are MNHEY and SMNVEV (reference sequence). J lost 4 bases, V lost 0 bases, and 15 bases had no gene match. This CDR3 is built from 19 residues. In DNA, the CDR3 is TGTGCCAGCAGTTTATCACGAATAATACCGGGACAGGGGCCGTACGAGCAGTACTTC. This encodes CASSLSRIIPGQGPYEQYF.

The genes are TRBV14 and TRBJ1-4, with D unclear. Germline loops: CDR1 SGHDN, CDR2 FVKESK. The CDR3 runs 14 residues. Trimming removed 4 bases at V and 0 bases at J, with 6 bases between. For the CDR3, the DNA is TGTGCCAGCAGCCCCACTGCAACTAATGAAAAACTGTTTTTT. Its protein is CASSPTATNEKLFF.

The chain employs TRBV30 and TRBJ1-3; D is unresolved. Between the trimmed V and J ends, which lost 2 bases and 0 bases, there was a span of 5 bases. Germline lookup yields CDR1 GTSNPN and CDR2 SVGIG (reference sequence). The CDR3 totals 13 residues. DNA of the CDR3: TGTGCCTGGAGTCCCAACTCTGGAAACACCATATATTTT. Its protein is CAWSPNSGNTIYF.

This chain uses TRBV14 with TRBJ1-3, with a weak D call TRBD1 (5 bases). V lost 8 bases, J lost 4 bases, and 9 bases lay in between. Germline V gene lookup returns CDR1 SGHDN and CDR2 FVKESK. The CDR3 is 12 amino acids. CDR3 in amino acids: CASRDSGNTIYF. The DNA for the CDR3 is TGTGCCAGCCGGGACTCCGGAAACACCATATATTTT. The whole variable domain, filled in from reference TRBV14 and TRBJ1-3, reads EAGVTQFPSHSVIEKGQTVTLRCDPISGHDNLYWYRRVMGKEIKFLLHFVKESKQDESGMPNNRFLAERTGGTYSTLKVQPAELEDSGVYFCASRDSGNTIYFGEGSWLTVV.